A single sample gave rise to the 4 T cell receptor beta chains below, sequenced in a study of blood T cell repertoires in COVID-19. The assay was immunoSEQ multiplex PCR, and TCRdb's table has in-frame clones only and misses some. Here the sample spans just over 250,000 clones, about 91% being singletons. Sequences were obtained from peripheral blood. These receptors all stem from a young adult with COVID-19, enrolled during active disease.

CDR3 DNA sequence: TGTGCCAGCAGTCCCCCGAGCCTCTACGAGCAGTACTTC. It yields the protein CASSPPSLYEQYF. The chain has TRBV28 and TRBJ2-7; D not resolved. V was trimmed by 5 bases and J by 3 bases, leaving 11 bases between them. CDR3 length: 13 amino acids. From germline, CDR1 is MDHEN and CDR2 SYDVKM.

The chain combines TRBV28 with TRBJ1-3; maybe TRBD1 (6 bases). The V gene's germline CDR1 is MDHEN and CDR2 SYDVKM. The V end lost 8 bases, the J end lost 0 bases, and 11 bases lay between the germline ends. The CDR3 covers 14 residues. The CDR3 DNA sequence: TGTGCCAGCGGCGACAGGCTCTCTGGAAACACCATATATTTT. Protein: CASGDRLSGNTIYF. Looking up the rest from reference TRBV28 and TRBJ1-3 gives the full variable domain: DVKVTQSSRYLVKRTGEKVFLECVQDMDHENMFWYRQDPGLGLRLIYFSYDVKMKEKGDIPEGYSVSREKKERFSLILESASTNQTSMYLCASGDRLSGNTIYFGEGSWLTVV.

This clone was observed a single time. This chain's CDR3 is CASSLWGGGNTIYF. The CDR3 nucleotides read TGTGCCAGCAGCTTATGGGGGGGTGGAAACACCATATATTTT. This chain joins TRBV5-4 and TRBJ1-3; maybe TRBD1 (5 bases). Between the trimmed V and J ends, which lost 2 bases and 3 bases, there was a span of 9 bases. The CDR3 has 14 residues. Per the germline V gene, CDR1 is SGHNT and CDR2 is YYREEE (reference sequence). Based on the CDR3 plus reference TRBV5-4 and TRBJ1-3, the full variable domain is ETGVTQSPTHLIKTRGQQVTLRCSSQSGHNTVSWYQQALGQGPQFIFQYYREEENGRGNFPPRFSGLQFPNYSSELNVNALELDDSALYLCASSLWGGGNTIYFGEGSWLTVV.

The V gene is TRBV7-9, the J gene TRBJ1-1; 7 bases are a match to TRBD1. CDR1 is SEHNR, CDR2 FQNEAQ, per germline (reference sequence). The length of the CDR3 is 16 residues. V dropped 2 bases and J dropped 1; count of bases not matched to a gene: 7. CDR3 coding DNA: TGTGCCAGCAGCTTATGGGACAGCCGATCGAACACTGAAGCTTTCTTT. Translating gives CASSLWDSRSNTEAFF.